This T cell receptor beta chain was retrieved from a study of blood T cell repertoires in COVID-19. Study information: Specimens from acute and convalescent COVID-19 originated in the United States, Italy and Spain.

Per the study methods: Scientists estimated how many nucleated cells there were by amplifying reference gene primers. The data were produced by immunoSEQ multiplex PCR, yet TCRdb's version contains in-frame clones alone and is incomplete. V and J calls and clone size follow that table, whereas D and trimming were derived from the DNA. The top ten hold roughly 4% of the sample, which has 85,000 to 100,000 clones, approximately 85% seen once. The sequencing input was peripheral blood. This TCR came from a man between 60 and 70 years old with acute or convalescent COVID-19.

This chain's CDR3 is CASSYDRHSYNSPLHF. The CDR3 bases are TGTGCCAGCAGTTATGACAGACACTCCTATAATTCACCCCTCCACTTT. The chain links TRBV6-5 to TRBJ1-6, with D perhaps matching TRBD1 (5 bases). The CDR3 extends over 16 amino acids. CDR1 MNHEY and CDR2 SVGAGI come from the germline V gene. V lost 3 bases to trimming and J lost 0 bases, with 9 bases between them.